The 2 T cell receptor beta chains listed next were all sequenced from one sample in a study of blood T cell repertoires in COVID-19. Data came from immunoSEQ multiplex PCR; TCRdb stores just in-frame clones and leaves some out. The sample lists approximately 270,000 clones; approximately 86% were seen once. Sequencing was performed on peripheral blood. These receptors were collected from a man aged 40-50 years with active or convalescent COVID-19.

This rearrangement joins TRBV18 to TRBJ2-5; D ambiguous. The CDR3 is 12 amino acids. V was shortened by 4 bases and J by 0 bases, with 3 bases between the two germline ends. Germline lookup yields CDR1 KGHSH and CDR2 LQKENI. The CDR3: CASSLNQETQYF. In DNA, the CDR3 is TGTGCCAGCTCACTAAACCAAGAGACCCAGTACTTC.

This chain links TRBV2 with TRBJ2-3; 16 positions match TRBD2. CDR3 length equals 21 residues. Germline V lookup: CDR1 SNHLY, CDR2 FYNNEI. Germline trimming cut 5 bases from V and 5 bases from J; bases unmatched to any gene: 19. The CDR3 DNA is TGTGCCAGCAGTAGAAATCGACCGGGACTAGCGGGAGGGCCGGGACAAGATACGCAGTATTTT. This encodes CASSRNRPGLAGGPGQDTQYF.